This TCR beta chain is from a study of blood T cell repertoires in COVID-19. V shed 0 bases and J 2 bases; nucleotides not matched to a gene: 4. Per germline, CDR1 LNHNV and CDR2 YYDKDF (reference sequence). The CDR3 extends over 16 amino acids. The method was immunoSEQ multiplex PCR; TCRdb's version includes in-frame clones alone and lacks a portion of them. The sample shows a few hundred thousand clones, 92% of them seen only once. The J gene is TRBJ2-5, the V gene TRBV15; 9 bases are a match to TRBD2. The sample taken for sequencing was PBMCs or T cells enriched from blood (not recorded which). This TCR derives from a woman aged 25 to 39 who had recovered from COVID-19. CDR3 bases: TGTGCCACCAGCAGAGATCCAGCGGGGGGTCAAGAGACCCAGTACTTC. As protein: CATSRDPAGGQETQYF.